This passage covers 3 T cell receptor beta chains from one sample sequenced in a study of PD-1 blockade in classical Hodgkin lymphoma. Each patient's relapse followed autologous stem cell transplantation, and brentuximab vedotin exposure varied. TCRdb's table, derived via immunoSEQ multiplex PCR, lists solely in-frame clones and lacks some. The sample comprises around 26,000 clones, roughly 86% of which are singletons, and 11% rests with the top ten. The specimen was peripheral blood mononuclear cells (PBMCs), collected before the second cycle of nivolumab. The origin of the receptors is a human donor with classical Hodgkin lymphoma.

V gene TRBV19 combines with J gene TRBJ1-5; 11 positions match TRBD1. From germline, CDR1 is LNHDA and CDR2 SQIVND (reference sequence). Germline trimming cut 5 bases from V and 3 bases from J; bases unmatched to any gene: 9. The CDR3 is 17 amino acids. The DNA of the CDR3 is TGTGCCAGTAGTGTTGGACAGGGGGCGACTCTCAATCAGCCCCAGCATTTT. As protein: CASSVGQGATLNQPQHF.

V is TRBV4-3 and J is TRBJ1-2; D is possibly TRBD1 (6 bases). Germline loops: CDR1 LGHNA, CDR2 YSLEER. The CDR3 is 14 amino acids. Between the trimmed V and J ends, which lost 5 bases and 3 bases, there was a span of 13 bases. The CDR3 coding sequence is TGCGCCAGCAGCAAAAGGGAGGGGGACTATGGCTACACCTTC. The encoded protein is CASSKREGDYGYTF.

V is TRBV9 and J is TRBJ2-5; D gene unclear. CDR3 length: 13 amino acids. The ends were cut back, 0 bases at V and 2 bases at J, with 5 bases in the middle. The germline gives CDR1 SGDLS, CDR2 YYNGEE. CDR3 DNA sequence: TGTGCCAGCAGCGTAGGCTGGCAAGAGACCCAGTACTTC. This gives the protein CASSVGWQETQYF.